The sequence of this T cell receptor (beta chain) was determined in a study of T-cell reconstitution after alpha-beta-depleted transplantation in children. Study-level results: High day-60 TCRbeta diversity in some patients came from surviving recipient T cells and thymic progenitors. Alpha-beta T cells present about two months after transplant were reported to originate from several hundred expanded graft clones. Newly generated T cells supplied most T-cell counts and diversity one year post-transplant.

Preparation of the TCRbeta library was carried out with unique molecular identifiers. Each CDR3 protein gets one entry after TCRdb re-called the PCR reads with MiXCR. In the table there are fewer than 700,000 distinct CDR3 sequences, 10% to 15% of which are singletons. Germline values: CDR1 DFQATT, CDR2 SNEGSKA (reference sequence). V lost 0 bases and J 3 bases, leaving 15 bases between the germline ends. The CDR3 covers 15 residues. As concerns this clonotype: Its target is unknown.

This specimen was PBMCs, mostly from graft donor cells, taken 360 days after TCRalphabeta/CD19-depleted stem cell transplant. The rearrangement links TRBV20-1 to TRBJ2-7; D uncertain. The receptor was isolated from a male patient aged 5 to 17 who had a stem cell transplant for acute myeloid leukemia, so the T cells may come from the graft donor. The CDR3, as DNA: TGCAGTGCTAGAGATCCTCCGGCACCGAGCTACGAGCAGTACGTC. This encodes CSARDPPAPSYEQYV.